Shown below are 5 T cell receptor beta chains from a single sample sequenced in a study of cytomegalovirus exposure and HLA in healthy donors. PCR employed 60 Vbeta and 13 Jbeta primers. The data were produced by immunoSEQ multiplex PCR, yet TCRdb's version contains in-frame clones alone and is incomplete. The sample lists about 130,000 clones, more than 80% seen once, with 5.9% in the top ten. Material: PBMCs. The receptors were gathered from a woman between 40 and 50 years old in good health and CMV-seropositive.

This chain joins TRBV19 and TRBJ2-3; D gene uncertain. The V gene lost 8 bases and the J gene lost 0 bases, with 3 bases spanning the gap. The CDR3 has 11 residues. Germline CDR1 reads LNHDA; CDR2 reads SQIVND (reference sequence). CDR3: CASRSTDTQYF. DNA of the CDR3: TGTGCCAGTCGGAGCACAGATACGCAGTATTTT.

The chain links TRBV6-5 to TRBJ1-2; 9 nucleotides agree with TRBD1. The CDR3 is 15 amino acids. Germline loops: CDR1 MNHEY, CDR2 SVGAGI. J was trimmed by 5 bases and V by 9 bases; bases with no gene match: 13. CDR3 sequence (DNA): TGTGCCAGTTTTGCCAGGACAGGGGCGCTGTATGGCTACACCTTC. It is translated as CASFARTGALYGYTF.

J is TRBJ1-2 and V is TRBV19; TRBD1 agrees at 9 bases. The V and J ends lost 3 bases and 7 bases, in that order; junction bases with no gene match: 12. Germline V lookup: CDR1 LNHDA, CDR2 SQIVND (reference sequence). The CDR3 is made up of 16 amino acids. CDR3 DNA sequence: TGTGCCAGTAGTATGACAGGGGGTAATTTCGCTCTTGGCTACACCTTC. Residues: CASSMTGGNFALGYTF. The full variable domain, completed using reference TRBV19 and TRBJ1-2, is DGGITQSPKYLFRKEGQNVTLSCEQNLNHDAMYWYRQDPGQGLRLIYYSQIVNDFQKGDIAEGYSVSREKKESFPLTVTSAQKNPTAFYLCASSMTGGNFALGYTFGSGTRLTVV.

The chain joins TRBV6-4 to TRBJ1-6; 9 positions agree with TRBD1. With V trimmed by 8 bases and J by 5 bases, 10 bases remained unmatched. Germline V gene data show CDR1 as MRHNA and CDR2 as SNTAGT. The CDR3 is 16 amino acids. Here the CDR3 reads CASGFSGQGNNSPLHF. CDR3 in DNA: TGTGCCAGCGGATTCTCAGGACAGGGGAATAATTCACCCCTCCACTTT.

The J gene is TRBJ1-2, the V gene TRBV28, with a possible D match to TRBD1 (5 bases). The CDR3 extends over 13 amino acids. In germline, CDR1 is MDHEN, CDR2 SYDVKM. Trimming removed 5 bases from V and 4 bases from J, with 11 bases in between. CDR3 sequence (DNA): TGTGCCAGCAGTCTCACAGGATCCTATGGCTACACCTTC. Amino acids: CASSLTGSYGYTF.